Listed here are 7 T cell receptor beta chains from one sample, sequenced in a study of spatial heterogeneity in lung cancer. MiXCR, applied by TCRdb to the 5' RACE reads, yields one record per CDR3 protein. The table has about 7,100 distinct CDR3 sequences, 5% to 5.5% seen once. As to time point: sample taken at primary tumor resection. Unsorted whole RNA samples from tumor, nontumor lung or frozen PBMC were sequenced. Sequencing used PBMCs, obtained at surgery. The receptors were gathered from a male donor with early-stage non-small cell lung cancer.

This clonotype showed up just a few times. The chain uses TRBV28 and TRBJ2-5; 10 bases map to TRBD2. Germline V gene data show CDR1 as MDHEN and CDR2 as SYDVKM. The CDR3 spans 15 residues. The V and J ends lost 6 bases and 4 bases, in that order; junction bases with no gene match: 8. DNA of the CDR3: TGTGCCAGCAGCCCCACTAGCGGGAAGGGAGAGACCCAGTACTTC. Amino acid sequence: CASSPTSGKGETQYF.

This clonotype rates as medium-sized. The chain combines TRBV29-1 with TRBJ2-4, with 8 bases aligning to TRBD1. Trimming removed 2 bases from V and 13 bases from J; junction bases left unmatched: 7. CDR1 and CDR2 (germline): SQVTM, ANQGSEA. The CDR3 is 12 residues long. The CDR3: CSVEPGTGEQYF. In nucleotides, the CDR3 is TGCAGCGTTGAACCTGGGACAGGCGAACAGTACTTC.

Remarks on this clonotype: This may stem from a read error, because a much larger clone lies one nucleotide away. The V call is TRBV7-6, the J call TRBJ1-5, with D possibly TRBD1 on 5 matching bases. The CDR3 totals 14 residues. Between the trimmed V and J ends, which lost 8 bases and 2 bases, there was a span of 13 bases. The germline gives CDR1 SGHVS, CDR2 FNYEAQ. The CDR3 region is CASGRAGGNQPQHF. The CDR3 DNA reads TGTGCCAGCGGCCGGGCGGGGGGCAATCAGCCCCAGCATTTT. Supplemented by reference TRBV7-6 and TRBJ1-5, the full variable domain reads GAGVSQSPRYKVTKRGQDVALRCDPISGHVSLYWYRQALGQGPEFLTYFNYEAQQDKSGLPNDRFSAERPEGSISTLTIQRTEQRDSAMYRCASGRAGGNQPQHFGDGTRLSIL.

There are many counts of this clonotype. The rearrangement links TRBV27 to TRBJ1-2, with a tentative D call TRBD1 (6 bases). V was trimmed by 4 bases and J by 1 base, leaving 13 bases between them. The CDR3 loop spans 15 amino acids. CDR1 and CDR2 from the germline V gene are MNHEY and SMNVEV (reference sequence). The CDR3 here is CASSSWTALNYGYTF. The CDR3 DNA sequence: TGTGCCAGCAGTTCCTGGACAGCCCTTAACTATGGCTACACCTTC.

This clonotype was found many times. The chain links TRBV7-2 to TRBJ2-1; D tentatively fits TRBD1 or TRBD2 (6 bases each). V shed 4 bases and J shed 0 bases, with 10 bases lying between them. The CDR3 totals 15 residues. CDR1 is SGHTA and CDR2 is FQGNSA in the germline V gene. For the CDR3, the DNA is TGTGCCAGCAGCTGGGGGGCTAGCTCCTACAATGAGCAGTTCTTC. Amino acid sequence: CASSWGASSYNEQFF.

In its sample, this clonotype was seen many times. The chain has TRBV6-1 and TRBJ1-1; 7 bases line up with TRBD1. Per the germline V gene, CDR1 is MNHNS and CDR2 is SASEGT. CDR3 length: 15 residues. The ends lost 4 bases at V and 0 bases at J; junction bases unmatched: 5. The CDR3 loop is CASSAETGLNTEAFF. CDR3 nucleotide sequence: TGTGCCAGCAGTGCTGAGACAGGGCTGAACACTGAAGCTTTCTTT.

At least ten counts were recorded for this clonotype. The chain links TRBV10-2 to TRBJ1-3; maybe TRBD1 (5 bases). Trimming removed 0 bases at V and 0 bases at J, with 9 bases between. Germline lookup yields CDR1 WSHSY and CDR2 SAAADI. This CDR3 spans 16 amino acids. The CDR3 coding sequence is TGCGCCAGCAGTGAGTCGGGGCTCATCTCTGGAAACACCATATATTTT. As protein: CASSESGLISGNTIYF.